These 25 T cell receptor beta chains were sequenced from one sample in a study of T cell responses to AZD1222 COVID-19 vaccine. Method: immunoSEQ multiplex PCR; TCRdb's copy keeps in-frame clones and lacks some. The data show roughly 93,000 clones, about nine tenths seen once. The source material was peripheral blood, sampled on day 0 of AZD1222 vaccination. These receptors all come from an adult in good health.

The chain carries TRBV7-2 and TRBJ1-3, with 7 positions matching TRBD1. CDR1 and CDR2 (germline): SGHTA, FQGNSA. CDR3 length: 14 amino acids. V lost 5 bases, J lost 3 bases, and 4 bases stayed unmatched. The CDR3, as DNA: TGTGCCAGCAGCCCGCAGGGGGGTGGAAACACCATATATTTT. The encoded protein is CASSPQGGGNTIYF.

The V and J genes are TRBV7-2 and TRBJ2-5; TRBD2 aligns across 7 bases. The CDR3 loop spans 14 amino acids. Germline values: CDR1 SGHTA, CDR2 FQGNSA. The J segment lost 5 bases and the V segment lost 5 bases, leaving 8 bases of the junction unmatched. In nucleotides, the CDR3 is TGTGCCAGCAGCGCCAGCGGGGCGGGGGAGACCCAGTACTTC. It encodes CASSASGAGETQYF.

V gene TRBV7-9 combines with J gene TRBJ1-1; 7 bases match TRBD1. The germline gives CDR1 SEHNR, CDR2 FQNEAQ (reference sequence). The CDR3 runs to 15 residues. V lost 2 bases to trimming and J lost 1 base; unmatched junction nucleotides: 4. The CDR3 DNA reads TGTGCCAGCAGCTTACGACAGGGAGGGAACACTGAAGCTTTCTTT. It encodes CASSLRQGGNTEAFF.

The CDR3 region has the DNA TGCAGCGTTGGTCATTACAATGAGCAGTTCTTC. Amino acid sequence: CSVGHYNEQFF. The rearrangement uses TRBV29-1 and TRBJ2-1; D is ambiguous. Looked up from germline, CDR1 is SQVTM and CDR2 is ANQGSEA. With 4 bases removed from V and 4 bases from J, the gap between germline ends came to 5 bases. This CDR3 is built from 11 residues.

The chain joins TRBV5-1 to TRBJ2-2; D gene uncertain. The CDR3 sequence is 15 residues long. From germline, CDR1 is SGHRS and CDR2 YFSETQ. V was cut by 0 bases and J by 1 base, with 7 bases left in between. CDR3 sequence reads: CASSLAPKNTGELFF. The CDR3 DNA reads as TGCGCCAGCAGCTTGGCTCCTAAGAACACCGGGGAGCTGTTTTTT.

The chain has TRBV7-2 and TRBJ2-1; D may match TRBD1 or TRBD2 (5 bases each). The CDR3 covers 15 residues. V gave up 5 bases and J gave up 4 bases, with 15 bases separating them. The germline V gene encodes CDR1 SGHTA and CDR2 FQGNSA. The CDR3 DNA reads TGTGCCAGCAGCCCTACTAGGGGATCTTACAATGAGCAGTTCTTC. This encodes CASSPTRGSYNEQFF.

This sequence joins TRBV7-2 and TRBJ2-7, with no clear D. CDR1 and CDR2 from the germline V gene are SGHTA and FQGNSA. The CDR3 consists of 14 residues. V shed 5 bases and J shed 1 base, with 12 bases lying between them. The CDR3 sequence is CASSPRPVSYEQYF. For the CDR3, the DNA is TGTGCCAGCAGCCCCCGACCGGTTTCCTACGAGCAGTACTTC.

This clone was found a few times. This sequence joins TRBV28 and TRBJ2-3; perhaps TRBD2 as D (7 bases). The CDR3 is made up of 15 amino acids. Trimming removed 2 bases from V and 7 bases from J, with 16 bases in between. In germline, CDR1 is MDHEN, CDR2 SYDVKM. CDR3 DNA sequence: TGTGCCAGCAGTTTAGCTGGGGGGGGCCGATATACGCAGTATTTT. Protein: CASSLAGGGRYTQYF.

Written as DNA, the CDR3 is TGTGCCAGTAGTATACGCCTAGCGGGAGCAATGGCCTACAATGAGCAGTTCTTC. Protein sequence: CASSIRLAGAMAYNEQFF. The rearrangement links TRBV19 to TRBJ2-1, with 10 bases that match TRBD2. Trimming at V came to 2 bases and at J to 2 bases, leaving 9 bases not matched to a gene. Germline V gives CDR1 LNHDA, CDR2 SQIVND (reference sequence). The CDR3 loop spans 18 amino acids.

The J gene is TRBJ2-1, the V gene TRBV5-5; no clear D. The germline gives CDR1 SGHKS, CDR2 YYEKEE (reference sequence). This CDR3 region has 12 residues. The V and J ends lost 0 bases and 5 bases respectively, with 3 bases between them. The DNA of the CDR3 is TGTGCCAGCAGCTTGGCAGACAATGAGCAGTTCTTC. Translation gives CASSLADNEQFF.

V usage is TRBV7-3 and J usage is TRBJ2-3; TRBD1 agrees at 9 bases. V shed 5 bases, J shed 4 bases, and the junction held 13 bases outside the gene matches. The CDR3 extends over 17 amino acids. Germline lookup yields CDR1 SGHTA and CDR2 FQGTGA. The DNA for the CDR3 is TGTGCCAGCAGCGCATTCCCGGGACAGGGAGTCGCAGATACGCAGTATTTT. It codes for CASSAFPGQGVADTQYF.

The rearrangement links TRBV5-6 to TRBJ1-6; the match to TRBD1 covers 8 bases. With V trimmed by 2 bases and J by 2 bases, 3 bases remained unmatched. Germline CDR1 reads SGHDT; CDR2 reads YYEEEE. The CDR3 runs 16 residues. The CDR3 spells CASSFTGGTYNSPLHF. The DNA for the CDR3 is TGTGCCAGCAGCTTTACAGGGGGAACCTATAATTCACCCCTCCACTTT.

CDR3 amino acids: CASSERQGVSGTDTQYF. As DNA, the CDR3 is TGTGCCAGCAGTGAGAGGCAGGGGGTTTCAGGCACAGATACGCAGTATTTT. The V call is TRBV6-4, the J call TRBJ2-3; 7 positions match TRBD1. The germline V gene encodes CDR1 MRHNA and CDR2 SNTAGT. After removal of 3 bases from V and 1 base from J, the junction contained 10 bases not matched to a gene. The CDR3 contains 17 residues.

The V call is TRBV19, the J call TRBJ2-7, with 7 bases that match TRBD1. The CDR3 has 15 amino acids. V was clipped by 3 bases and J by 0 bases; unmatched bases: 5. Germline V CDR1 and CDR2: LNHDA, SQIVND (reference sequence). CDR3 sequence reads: CASSIGQASSYEQYF. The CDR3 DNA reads TGTGCCAGTAGTATTGGACAGGCCAGCTCCTACGAGCAGTACTTC.

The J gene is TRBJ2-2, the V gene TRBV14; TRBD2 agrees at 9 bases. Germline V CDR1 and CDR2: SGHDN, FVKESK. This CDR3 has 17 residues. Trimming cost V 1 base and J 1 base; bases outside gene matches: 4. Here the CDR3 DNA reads TGTGCCAGCAGCCAAGGCCTAGCGGGAAGGAACACCGGGGAGCTGTTTTTT. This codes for CASSQGLAGRNTGELFF.

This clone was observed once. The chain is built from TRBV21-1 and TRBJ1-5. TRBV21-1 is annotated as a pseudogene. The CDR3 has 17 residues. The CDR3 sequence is CASNPRCGRAGDQPQHF. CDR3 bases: TGTGCCAGCAACCCCCGCTGCGGCAGGGCGGGTGATCAGCCCCAGCATTTT.

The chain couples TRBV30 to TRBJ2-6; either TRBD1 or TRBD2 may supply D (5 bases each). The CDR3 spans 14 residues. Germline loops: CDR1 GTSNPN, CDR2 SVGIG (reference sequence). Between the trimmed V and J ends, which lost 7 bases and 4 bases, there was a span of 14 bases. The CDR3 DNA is TGTGCCTCCCGAGGGGCCTCCGGGGCCAACGTCCTGACTTTC. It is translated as CASRGASGANVLTF.

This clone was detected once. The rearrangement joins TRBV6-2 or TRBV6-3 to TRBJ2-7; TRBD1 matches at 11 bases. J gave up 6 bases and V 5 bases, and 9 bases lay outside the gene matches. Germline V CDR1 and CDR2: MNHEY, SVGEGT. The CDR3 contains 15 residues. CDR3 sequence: CASSPDRTGGVEQYF. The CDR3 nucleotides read TGTGCCAGCAGTCCAGACCGGACAGGGGGCGTCGAGCAGTACTTC.

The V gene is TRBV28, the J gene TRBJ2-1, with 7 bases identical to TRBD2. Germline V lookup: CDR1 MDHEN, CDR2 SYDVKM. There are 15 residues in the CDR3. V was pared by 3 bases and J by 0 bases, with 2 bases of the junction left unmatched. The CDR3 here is CASSLGGSSYNEQFF. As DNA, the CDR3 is TGTGCCAGCAGTTTGGGGGGGAGCTCCTACAATGAGCAGTTCTTC.

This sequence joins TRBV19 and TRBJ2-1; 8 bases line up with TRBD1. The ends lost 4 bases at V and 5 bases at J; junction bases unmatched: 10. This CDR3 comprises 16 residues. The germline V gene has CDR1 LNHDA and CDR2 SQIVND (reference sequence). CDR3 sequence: CASSTQHGTGDNEQFF. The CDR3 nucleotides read TGTGCCAGTAGTACCCAGCACGGGACAGGAGACAATGAGCAGTTCTTC. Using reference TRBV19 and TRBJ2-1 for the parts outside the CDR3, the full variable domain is DGGITQSPKYLFRKEGQNVTLSCEQNLNHDAMYWYRQDPGQGLRLIYYSQIVNDFQKGDIAEGYSVSREKKESFPLTVTSAQKNPTAFYLCASSTQHGTGDNEQFFGPGTRLTVL.

Written as DNA, the CDR3 is TGTGCCACCAGTGAGACCGGGACAGGGATACACGAGCAGTACTTC. Residues: CATSETGTGIHEQYF. The chain employs TRBV24-1 and TRBJ2-7; 9 bases line up with TRBD1. Trimming removed 4 bases from V and 5 bases from J; junction bases left unmatched: 8. The CDR3 runs 15 residues. Per germline, CDR1 KGHDR and CDR2 SFDVKD.

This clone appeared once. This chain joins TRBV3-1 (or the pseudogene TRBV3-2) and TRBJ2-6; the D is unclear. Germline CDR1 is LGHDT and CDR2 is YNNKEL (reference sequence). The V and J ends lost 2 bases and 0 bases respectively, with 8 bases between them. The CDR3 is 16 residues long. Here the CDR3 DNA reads TGTGCCAGCAGCCAAATCGTAACCTCTGGGGCCAACGTCCTGACTTTC. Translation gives CASSQIVTSGANVLTF.

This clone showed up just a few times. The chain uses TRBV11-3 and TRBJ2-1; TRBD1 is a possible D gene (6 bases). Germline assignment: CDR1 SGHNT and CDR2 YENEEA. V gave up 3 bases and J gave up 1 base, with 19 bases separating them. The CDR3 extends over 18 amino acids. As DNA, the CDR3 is TGTGCCAGCAGCTTGGAACAGGGTGGGTCGACGTCCTACAATGAGCAGTTCTTC. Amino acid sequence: CASSLEQGGSTSYNEQFF.

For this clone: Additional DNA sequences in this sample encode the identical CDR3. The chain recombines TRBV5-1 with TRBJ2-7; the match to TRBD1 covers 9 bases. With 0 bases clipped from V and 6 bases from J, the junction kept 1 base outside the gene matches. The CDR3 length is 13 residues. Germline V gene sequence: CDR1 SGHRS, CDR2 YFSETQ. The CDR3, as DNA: TGCGCCAGCAGCTTGGGACAGGGGGGCGAGCAGTACTTC. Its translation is CASSLGQGGEQYF. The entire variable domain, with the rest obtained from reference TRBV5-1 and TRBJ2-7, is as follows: KAGVTQTPRYLIKTRGQQVTLSCSPISGHRSVSWYQQTPGQGLQFLFEYFSETQRNKGNFPGRFSGRQFSNSRSEMNVSTLELGDSALYLCASSLGQGGEQYFGPGTRLTVT.

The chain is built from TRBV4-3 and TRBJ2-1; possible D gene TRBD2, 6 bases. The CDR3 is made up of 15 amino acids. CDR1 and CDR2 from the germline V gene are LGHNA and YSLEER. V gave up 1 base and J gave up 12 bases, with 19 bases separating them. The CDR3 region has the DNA TGCGCCAGCAGCCAAGCCTACTCCGAAGTGGAGGGGCAGTTCTTC. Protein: CASSQAYSEVEGQFF.